A selection of T cell receptor beta chains follows, all from one sample in a study of shared clonotypes between healthy human individuals. Clones were sequenced by immunoSEQ multiplex PCR, and TCRdb holds only the in-frame ones, with some missing. The repertoire holds about 820,000 clones, with 90% to 95% as singletons. Sequencing was done on a sample of naive CD8+ T cells sorted from blood. The receptors come from a young man in good health. Each CDR3 is given with its conserved first and last residue. Fields, in order: D gene, clone size, J gene, V gene, CDR3 DNA, CDR3 protein. A D gene is named only where the DNA matches it firmly. Rows may omit the clone size; those that give it use once, few, many or a size class.

d_gene: TRBD2
abundance: NA
j_gene: TRBJ2-5
v_gene: TRBV30
CDR3nt: TGTGCCTGGACCCTAGCGGGAGGCCCCCAAGAGACCCAGTACTTC
CDR3aa: CAWTLAGGPQETQYF

d_gene: NA
abundance: once
j_gene: TRBJ1-1
v_gene: TRBV7-9
CDR3nt: TGTGCCAGCATTAAAGGGAACACTGAAGCTTTCTTT
CDR3aa: CASIKGNTEAFF

d_gene: NA
abundance: NA
j_gene: TRBJ2-1
v_gene: TRBV28
CDR3nt: TGTGCCAGCAGTTGGACTTCCAATGAGCAGTTCTTC
CDR3aa: CASSWTSNEQFF

d_gene: TRBD1
abundance: once
j_gene: TRBJ2-3
v_gene: TRBV4-1
CDR3nt: TGCGCCAGCAGCCAAGTCACAGGGGGCAGATCAGATACGCAGTATTTT
CDR3aa: CASSQVTGGRSDTQYF

d_gene: NA
abundance: NA
j_gene: TRBJ2-7
v_gene: TRBV19
CDR3nt: TGTGCCAGTAGTCCAGCGGTCTCCTACGAGCAGTACTTC
CDR3aa: CASSPAVSYEQYF

d_gene: NA
abundance: NA
j_gene: TRBJ2-2
v_gene: TRBV4-3
CDR3nt: TGCGCCAGCAGCTCAACAGGGTTTGTGTCCGGGGAGCTGTTTTTT
CDR3aa: CASSSTGFVSGELFF

d_gene: NA
abundance: NA
j_gene: TRBJ2-3
v_gene: TRBV4-1
CDR3nt: TGCGCCAGCAGCCAAGATAGTGCCCCAACCACAGATACGCAGTATTTT
CDR3aa: CASSQDSAPTTDTQYF

d_gene: NA
abundance: NA
j_gene: TRBJ2-7
v_gene: TRBV28
CDR3nt: TGTGCCAGCAACCTGAACCGGGACGACCATTACGAGCAGTACTTC
CDR3aa: CASNLNRDDHYEQYF

d_gene: NA
abundance: NA
j_gene: TRBJ1-1
v_gene: TRBV18
CDR3nt: TGTGCCAGCTCACTATCGTTGAACACTGAAGCTTTCTTT
CDR3aa: CASSLSLNTEAFF

d_gene: NA
abundance: NA
j_gene: TRBJ2-1
v_gene: TRBV21-1
CDR3nt: TGTGCCAGCAGGGGCTTACCTGACAGGGCATTCATGGATGAGCAGTTCTTC
CDR3aa: CASRGLPDRAFMDEQFF

d_gene: NA
abundance: NA
j_gene: TRBJ2-3
v_gene: TRBV27
CDR3nt: TGTGCCAGCAGTTTATACCTTGTCAGAGGCGGGAGCACAGATACGCAGTATTTT
CDR3aa: CASSLYLVRGGSTDTQYF

d_gene: TRBD1
abundance: NA
j_gene: TRBJ2-5
v_gene: TRBV11-2
CDR3nt: TGTGCCAGCAGCTTAGATGTTAGGGGGTCGGACAGGGAGAACCAGTACTTC
CDR3aa: CASSLDVRGSDRENQYF

d_gene: TRBD2
abundance: NA
j_gene: TRBJ2-3
v_gene: TRBV28
CDR3nt: TGTGCCAGCAGTTTAGGGCTAGCGGGATCCAGGAGTTTTGGTATAGATACGCAGTATTTT
CDR3aa: CASSLGLAGSRSFGIDTQYF

d_gene: TRBD2
abundance: NA
j_gene: TRBJ2-7
v_gene: TRBV2
CDR3nt: TGTGCCAGCAGTCCAGTGGTGGGGGGTAGTGAAGCTAGCGGGAGTTGGAGCTCCTACGAGCAGTACTTC
CDR3aa: CASSPVVGGSEASGSWSSYEQYF

d_gene: NA
abundance: NA
j_gene: TRBJ2-2
v_gene: TRBV5-1
CDR3nt: TGCGCCAGCAGCTTGGGGTCGGCTGGAGCGAACACCGGGGAGCTGTTTTTT
CDR3aa: CASSLGSAGANTGELFF

d_gene: TRBD2
abundance: NA
j_gene: TRBJ2-7
v_gene: TRBV2
CDR3nt: TGTGCCAGCAGGCCCCAAGCGGGAGGCAATCACGAGCAGTACTTC
CDR3aa: CASRPQAGGNHEQYF

d_gene: NA
abundance: NA
j_gene: TRBJ2-1
v_gene: TRBV7-9
CDR3nt: TGTGCCAGCAGCATAGACCCGGGACAAAGCCACTACAATGAGCAGTTCTTC
CDR3aa: CASSIDPGQSHYNEQFF

d_gene: NA
abundance: once
j_gene: TRBJ2-7
v_gene: TRBV6-5
CDR3nt: TGTGCCAGCAGTGAATCAGGGGCATACGAGCAGTACTTC
CDR3aa: CASSESGAYEQYF

d_gene: NA
abundance: NA
j_gene: TRBJ2-1
v_gene: TRBV19
CDR3nt: TGTGCCAGTAGTATAGGCGGCGGGAATGAGCAGTTCTTC
CDR3aa: CASSIGGGNEQFF

d_gene: NA
abundance: NA
j_gene: TRBJ2-7
v_gene: TRBV29-1
CDR3nt: TGCAGCGTTGAAACGGGGATCTACGAGCAGTACTTC
CDR3aa: CSVETGIYEQYF

d_gene: TRBD2
abundance: NA
j_gene: TRBJ2-7
v_gene: TRBV10-2
CDR3nt: TGCGCCAGCAGTGGGACCGGGACTAAGGTCCACGAGCAGTACTTC
CDR3aa: CASSGTGTKVHEQYF

d_gene: TRBD1
abundance: NA
j_gene: TRBJ1-1
v_gene: TRBV7-9
CDR3nt: TGTGCCAGCAGCTTAGAACAGGGGGCGCCGGAAGCTTTCTTT
CDR3aa: CASSLEQGAPEAFF

d_gene: NA
abundance: NA
j_gene: TRBJ2-1
v_gene: TRBV12-5
CDR3nt: TGTGCTAGTGGTTCCGTGGGAGGGGGCTACAATGAGCAGTTCTTC
CDR3aa: CASGSVGGGYNEQFF

d_gene: NA
abundance: NA
j_gene: TRBJ2-7
v_gene: TRBV7-9
CDR3nt: TGTGCCAGCAGCTCCGGGGGATCCTACGAGCAGTACTTC
CDR3aa: CASSSGGSYEQYF

d_gene: NA
abundance: once
j_gene: TRBJ2-1
v_gene: TRBV4-1
CDR3nt: TGCGCCAGCAGCCGGACCGGGGACACTTTTTACAATGAGCAGTTCTTC
CDR3aa: CASSRTGDTFYNEQFF

d_gene: TRBD2
abundance: NA
j_gene: TRBJ2-2
v_gene: TRBV11-2
CDR3nt: TGTGCCAGCAGCTTCCGACTAGCGGGCAGCACCGGGGAGCTGTTTTTT
CDR3aa: CASSFRLAGSTGELFF

d_gene: NA
abundance: NA
j_gene: TRBJ2-7
v_gene: TRBV27
CDR3nt: TGTGCCAGCTATGACGGCGGCGAGCAGTACTTC
CDR3aa: CASYDGGEQYF

d_gene: TRBD2
abundance: NA
j_gene: TRBJ2-7
v_gene: TRBV7-9
CDR3nt: TGTGCCAGCAGCTCCAGGGCCGCGGGAGTACCCGAGCAGTACTTC
CDR3aa: CASSSRAAGVPEQYF

d_gene: NA
abundance: NA
j_gene: TRBJ2-5
v_gene: TRBV29-1
CDR3nt: TGCAGCGTTTTCCGGGAGAACCAAGAGACCCAGTACTTC
CDR3aa: CSVFRENQETQYF

d_gene: TRBD1
abundance: NA
j_gene: TRBJ2-7
v_gene: TRBV7-9
CDR3nt: TGTGCCAGCAGCACTCGACAGGGCCCTACCTACGAGCAGTACTTC
CDR3aa: CASSTRQGPTYEQYF

d_gene: TRBD1
abundance: NA
j_gene: TRBJ2-5
v_gene: TRBV19
CDR3nt: TGTGCCAGTAGTATAGGAGGGGGCGCCGAGACCCAGTACTTC
CDR3aa: CASSIGGGAETQYF

d_gene: TRBD2
abundance: NA
j_gene: TRBJ2-7
v_gene: TRBV27
CDR3nt: TGTGCCAGCAGTTTCTCCGATAGCGGGAGTTACGAGCAGTACTTC
CDR3aa: CASSFSDSGSYEQYF

d_gene: NA
abundance: NA
j_gene: TRBJ1-1
v_gene: TRBV19
CDR3nt: TGTGCCAGTAGTAAGGCACCGAACACTGAAGCTTTCTTT
CDR3aa: CASSKAPNTEAFF

d_gene: TRBD2
abundance: NA
j_gene: TRBJ2-7
v_gene: TRBV2
CDR3nt: TGTGCCAGCACCCAGGGGCTAGCGGGCTCCTACGAGCAGTACTTC
CDR3aa: CASTQGLAGSYEQYF

d_gene: NA
abundance: NA
j_gene: TRBJ2-3
v_gene: TRBV5-1
CDR3nt: TGCGCCAGCAGAGCGGTGAACGAAGATACGCAGTATTTT
CDR3aa: CASRAVNEDTQYF

d_gene: NA
abundance: NA
j_gene: TRBJ2-7
v_gene: TRBV10-1
CDR3nt: TGCGCCAGCACTGAGATAGGGGGGTACTCCTACGAGCAGTACTTC
CDR3aa: CASTEIGGYSYEQYF

d_gene: NA
abundance: once
j_gene: TRBJ2-2
v_gene: TRBV15
CDR3nt: TGTGCCACCAGGTCCGCAGGGATGAACACCGGGGAGCTGTTTTTT
CDR3aa: CATRSAGMNTGELFF

d_gene: NA
abundance: NA
j_gene: TRBJ2-7
v_gene: TRBV7-9
CDR3nt: TGTGCCAGCACTCCTGACTCCGAGCAGTACTTC
CDR3aa: CASTPDSEQYF

d_gene: TRBD2
abundance: NA
j_gene: TRBJ2-5
v_gene: TRBV2
CDR3nt: TGTGCCAGCAGCCTCGGCCGGGGACTAGCGGAAGAGACCCAGTACTTC
CDR3aa: CASSLGRGLAEETQYF

d_gene: NA
abundance: NA
j_gene: TRBJ1-5
v_gene: TRBV2
CDR3nt: TGTGCCAGCCGGGGGGAACAGGGATCGAGCAATCAGCCCCAGCATTTT
CDR3aa: CASRGEQGSSNQPQHF

d_gene: TRBD1
abundance: NA
j_gene: TRBJ1-2
v_gene: TRBV7-9
CDR3nt: TGTGCCAGCAGCTCAGGGGGCGCAGGTGGCTACACCTTC
CDR3aa: CASSSGGAGGYTF

d_gene: NA
abundance: NA
j_gene: TRBJ1-1
v_gene: TRBV27
CDR3nt: TGTGCCAGCAGTTTGTTCGTTCGGGCGATTGAAGCTTTCTTT
CDR3aa: CASSLFVRAIEAFF

d_gene: TRBD1
abundance: NA
j_gene: TRBJ1-1
v_gene: TRBV28
CDR3nt: TGTGCCATACAGACAGGGGGCACTGAAGCTTTCTTT
CDR3aa: CAIQTGGTEAFF

d_gene: NA
abundance: NA
j_gene: TRBJ1-4
v_gene: TRBV9
CDR3nt: TGTGCCAGCAGCGTGGAGGGACTAACTAATGAAAAACTGTTTTTT
CDR3aa: CASSVEGLTNEKLFF

d_gene: TRBD1
abundance: once
j_gene: TRBJ1-4
v_gene: TRBV14
CDR3nt: TGTGCCAGCAGCCCTGGGGAACAGGGGATCAATGAAAAACTGTTTTTT
CDR3aa: CASSPGEQGINEKLFF

d_gene: NA
abundance: NA
j_gene: TRBJ2-2
v_gene: TRBV7-9
CDR3nt: TGTGCCAGCAGCTTAGAAGGAGGGCCCCCCGGGGAGCTGTTTTTT
CDR3aa: CASSLEGGPPGELFF

d_gene: TRBD1
abundance: NA
j_gene: TRBJ2-7
v_gene: TRBV7-9
CDR3nt: TGTGCCAGCAGCTTCCCCAGACCGGGACAGGCCCGATACGAGCAGTACTTC
CDR3aa: CASSFPRPGQARYEQYF

d_gene: TRBD1
abundance: NA
j_gene: TRBJ2-7
v_gene: TRBV7-2
CDR3nt: TGTGCCAGCAGCTCTCCGACAGGGGGCGGCCTATACGAGCAGTACTTC
CDR3aa: CASSSPTGGGLYEQYF

d_gene: NA
abundance: few
j_gene: TRBJ2-7
v_gene: TRBV7-9
CDR3nt: TGTGCCAGCAGCTTCCTCGGAGTCTACGAGCAGTACTTC
CDR3aa: CASSFLGVYEQYF

d_gene: NA
abundance: NA
j_gene: TRBJ2-1
v_gene: TRBV29-1
CDR3nt: TGCAGCGTTGGAAGGATAGGGGAGCATAATGAGCAGTTCTTC
CDR3aa: CSVGRIGEHNEQFF

d_gene: NA
abundance: NA
j_gene: TRBJ2-7
v_gene: TRBV21-1
CDR3nt: TGTGCCAGCAGCAAAGGTCGGGCTAGCGGGAGCGGGGAGCAGTACTTC
CDR3aa: CASSKGRASGSGEQYF

d_gene: TRBD2
abundance: NA
j_gene: TRBJ2-1
v_gene: TRBV2
CDR3nt: TGTGCCAGCAGAGAGGGACTAGCCTATGAGCAGTTCTTC
CDR3aa: CASREGLAYEQFF

d_gene: TRBD2
abundance: NA
j_gene: TRBJ2-7
v_gene: TRBV29-1
CDR3nt: TGCAGCGTTCACACTAGCGGGGGTTCCTACGAGCAGTACTTC
CDR3aa: CSVHTSGGSYEQYF

d_gene: NA
abundance: many
j_gene: TRBJ1-2
v_gene: TRBV13
CDR3nt: TGTGCCAGCAGCCCCTGGGGAGCTAACTATGGCTACACCTTC
CDR3aa: CASSPWGANYGYTF

d_gene: NA
abundance: NA
j_gene: TRBJ2-3
v_gene: TRBV10-2
CDR3nt: TGCGCCAGCATGACCCTCCGGGGAGTCACAGATACGCAGTATTTT
CDR3aa: CASMTLRGVTDTQYF

d_gene: NA
abundance: NA
j_gene: TRBJ2-1
v_gene: TRBV7-9
CDR3nt: TGTGCCAGCAGCTCCCCTTACAGGGCCAATGAGCAGTTCTTC
CDR3aa: CASSSPYRANEQFF

d_gene: NA
abundance: NA
j_gene: TRBJ2-1
v_gene: TRBV2
CDR3nt: TGTGCCAGCAGTGAAGCGACGGGTAGCTACAATGAGCAGTTCTTC
CDR3aa: CASSEATGSYNEQFF

d_gene: NA
abundance: NA
j_gene: TRBJ2-7
v_gene: TRBV5-4
CDR3nt: TGTGCCAGCAGGTATTATGCTTCCTACGAGCAGTACTTC
CDR3aa: CASRYYASYEQYF

d_gene: NA
abundance: NA
j_gene: TRBJ1-1
v_gene: TRBV19
CDR3nt: TGTGCCAGTAGTACCAATATGAACACTGAAGCTTTCTTT
CDR3aa: CASSTNMNTEAFF